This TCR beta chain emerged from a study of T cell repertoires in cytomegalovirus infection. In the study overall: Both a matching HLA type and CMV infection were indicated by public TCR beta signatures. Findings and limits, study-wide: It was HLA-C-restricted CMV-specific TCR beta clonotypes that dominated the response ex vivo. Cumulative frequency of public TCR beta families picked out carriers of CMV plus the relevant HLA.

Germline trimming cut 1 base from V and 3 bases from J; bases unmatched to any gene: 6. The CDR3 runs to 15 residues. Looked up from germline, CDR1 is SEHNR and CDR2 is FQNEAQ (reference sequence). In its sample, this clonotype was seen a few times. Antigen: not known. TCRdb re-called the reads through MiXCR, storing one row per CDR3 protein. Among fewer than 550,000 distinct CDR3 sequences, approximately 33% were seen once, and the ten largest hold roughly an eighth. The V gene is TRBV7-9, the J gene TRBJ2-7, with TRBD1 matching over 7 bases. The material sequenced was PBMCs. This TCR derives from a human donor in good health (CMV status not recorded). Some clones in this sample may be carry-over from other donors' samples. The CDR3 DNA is TGTGCCAGCAGCTTAGAAAGGGACAGTTTCTACGAGCAGTACTTC. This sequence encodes CASSLERDSFYEQYF.